This T cell receptor beta chain came from a study of T cell responses to AZD1222 COVID-19 vaccine. Study-level findings and limits: Donors were largely white British and mainly female; clonal diversity was possibly underestimated.

The method was immunoSEQ multiplex PCR; TCRdb's version includes in-frame clones alone and lacks a portion of them. The sample includes about 130,000 clones, approximately 90% of them seen just once. This clone turned up a few times. No antigen is known for it. The V end was cut by 0 bases, the J end by 4 bases, with 8 bases between. Germline CDR1 SGHNT, CDR2 YYREEE (reference sequence). This CDR3 is built from 13 residues. This sample comprised peripheral blood, obtained on day 0 of AZD1222 vaccination. The chain links TRBV5-4 to TRBJ2-7; D is possibly TRBD2 (6 bases). This clonotype originated in an adult in good health. The CDR3 DNA follows: TGTGCCAGCAGCTTGGGGCGGGATTACGAGCAGTACTTC. It codes for CASSLGRDYEQYF.